The T cell receptor (beta chain) described here comes from a study of blood T cells in healthy people across ages. A J-beta primer mix and a sample-barcoded 5' primer were used in a second PCR of roughly 6 to 12 cycles. In TCRdb, the 5' RACE reads were re-called with MiXCR into one record per CDR3 protein. The sample shows about 680,000 distinct CDR3 sequences, more than 40% of them seen only once. Germline values: CDR1 SGHRS, CDR2 YFSETQ. This CDR3 has 14 amino acids. This chain uses TRBV5-1 with TRBJ2-4, with 9 bases matching TRBD1. The DNA end favors TRBJ2-7, so the J call may be wrong. This receptor was taken from a woman in her fifties or sixties in good health. The sample taken for sequencing was blood. The CDR3 DNA follows: TGCGCCAGCAGAGTGGACAGGGGTCCCTACGAGCAGTACTTC. Its protein product is CASRVDRGPYEQYF.